The TCR beta chain described here comes from a study of spatial heterogeneity in lung cancer. In the study overall: Strong correlation linked TCR transcript counts in tumor regions to a T cell module score derived from matched bulk RNA-seq. Study-level findings and limits: Expanded intratumoral alpha and beta TCR counts tracked tumor mutation counts.

TCRdb independently ran MiXCR on the 5' RACE reads; one entry per CDR3 protein. The table lists 7,500 or so distinct CDR3 sequences, 14% to 15% of them singletons. This CDR3 spans 16 amino acids. Between the trimmed V and J ends, which lost 1 base and 0 bases, there was a span of 11 bases. Germline values: CDR1 MNHEY, CDR2 SVGAGI. Noted time point: sample taken at primary tumor resection. The sample holds a few counts of this clonotype. Its antigen remains unknown. This TCR was recovered from a female donor with early-stage non-small cell lung cancer. The specimen was lung tumor tissue, collected at surgery. V usage is TRBV6-5 and J usage is TRBJ2-3; either TRBD1 or TRBD2 may supply D (6 bases each). The CDR3 is CASSYWGASSTDTQYF. The CDR3 bases are TGTGCCAGCAGTTACTGGGGGGCGTCGAGCACAGATACGCAGTATTTT.